Shown below are 5 T cell receptor beta chains from a single sample sequenced in a study of blood T cell repertoires in COVID-19. Repertoires were generated with immunoSEQ multiplex PCR, while TCRdb's copy carries only in-frame clones and drops some. The sample comprises 99,000 or so clones, 65% to 90% of which are singletons, and roughly 5% rests with the top ten. The sequenced sample consisted of peripheral blood. These receptors were taken from a man aged 55 to 70 with acute or convalescent COVID-19.

The rearrangement links TRBV19 to TRBJ1-2; D gene uncertain. This CDR3 contains 12 residues. The germline V and J ends were trimmed by 6 bases and 7 bases, with 12 bases remaining between them. Germline CDR1 reads LNHDA; CDR2 reads SQIVND (reference sequence). The CDR3 spells CASRNGQVGYTF. Written as DNA, the CDR3 is TGTGCCAGTAGAAATGGGCAGGTTGGCTACACCTTC. Full variable domain (outside the CDR3, taken from reference TRBV19 and TRBJ1-2): DGGITQSPKYLFRKEGQNVTLSCEQNLNHDAMYWYRQDPGQGLRLIYYSQIVNDFQKGDIAEGYSVSREKKESFPLTVTSAQKNPTAFYLCASRNGQVGYTFGSGTRLTVV.

This chain connects TRBV3-1 (or the pseudogene TRBV3-2) to TRBJ1-1; D is perhaps TRBD1 (5 bases). This CDR3 is 12 amino acids long. V lost 6 bases and J lost 6, with 11 bases in between. Germline CDR1 reads LGHDT; CDR2 reads YNNKEL (reference sequence). The CDR3 here is CASSRQGPEAFF. In DNA form, the CDR3 reads TGTGCCAGCAGTCGTCAGGGCCCTGAAGCTTTCTTT.

V usage is TRBV24-1 and J usage is TRBJ2-1, with D perhaps TRBD1 (6 bases). Germline CDR1 KGHDR, CDR2 SFDVKD. V was clipped by 1 base and J by 3 bases, with 9 bases between them. The CDR3 has 15 residues. As DNA, the CDR3 is TGTGCCACCAGTGATTTAGGGGGAAACTACAATGAGCAGTTCTTC. Encoded protein: CATSDLGGNYNEQFF.

This clone was seen just once. The V call is TRBV15, the J call TRBJ1-6; tentative D call: TRBD1 (5 bases). This CDR3 contains 13 residues. Germline V gene lookup returns CDR1 LNHNV and CDR2 YYDKDF (reference sequence). With 2 bases removed from V and 7 bases from J, the gap between germline ends came to 6 bases. The DNA of the CDR3 is TGTGCCACCAGCAGACAGGGAAATTCACCCCTCCACTTT. It specifies CATSRQGNSPLHF.

V gene TRBV7-8 combines with J gene TRBJ1-6; D ambiguous. This CDR3 contains 15 residues. Germline V CDR1 and CDR2: SGHVS, FQNEAQ. V gave up 1 base and J gave up 0 bases, with 4 bases separating them. CDR3 coding DNA: TGTGCCAGCAGCTTAGACAACTCCTATAATTCACCCCTCCACTTT. It is translated as CASSLDNSYNSPLHF.